A single sample gave rise to the 18 T cell receptor beta chains below, sequenced in a study of cytomegalovirus exposure and HLA in healthy donors. PCR involved 60 Vbeta and 13 Jbeta primers. Produced via immunoSEQ multiplex PCR; TCRdb's table is partial and in-frame only. The sample has 90,000 to 140,000 clones; roughly two thirds are singletons. Sequenced input: PBMCs. The receptors here all came from a man aged 30 to 45 in good health and CMV-seronegative.

The chain combines TRBV5-4 with TRBJ2-6, with 10 bases that match TRBD2. CDR3 size: 16 residues. Germline V lookup: CDR1 SGHNT, CDR2 YYREEE (reference sequence). Trimming took 4 bases from V and 2 from J; bases not matched to a gene: 3. Written as DNA, the CDR3 is TGTGCCAGCAGCCGAGGGACTAGCGCTGGGGCCAACGTCCTGACTTTC. It yields the protein CASSRGTSAGANVLTF.

This clone came up a few times. The chain couples TRBV5-1 to TRBJ2-1, with no clear D. With 6 bases removed from V and 5 bases from J, the gap between germline ends came to 12 bases. Germline-derived CDR1 and CDR2 are SGHRS and YFSETQ. This CDR3 region has 13 residues. The CDR3 region is CASNLVADNEQFF. The CDR3 region has the DNA TGCGCCAGCAACCTCGTTGCGGACAATGAGCAGTTCTTC.

The J gene is TRBJ1-5, the V gene TRBV28; 8 nucleotides line up with TRBD1. Per the germline V gene, CDR1 is MDHEN and CDR2 is SYDVKM. V was pared by 6 bases and J by 4 bases, with 8 bases of the junction left unmatched. The CDR3 has 15 residues. The CDR3 region has the DNA TGTGCCAGCAGAACGACAGGGGTCGGGAATCAGCCCCAGCATTTT. This encodes CASRTTGVGNQPQHF.

The rearrangement uses TRBV14 and TRBJ2-3; D uncertain. The V and J ends lost 0 bases and 1 base respectively, with 5 bases between them. CDR1 is SGHDN and CDR2 is FVKESK in the germline V gene. The CDR3 is made up of 14 amino acids. The CDR3 here is CASSQDSGTDTQYF. In DNA, the CDR3 is TGTGCCAGCAGCCAAGACAGCGGCACAGATACGCAGTATTTT. Filled out from reference TRBV14 and TRBJ2-3, the complete variable domain reads EAGVTQFPSHSVIEKGQTVTLRCDPISGHDNLYWYRRVMGKEIKFLLHFVKESKQDESGMPNNRFLAERTGGTYSTLKVQPAELEDSGVYFCASSQDSGTDTQYFGPGTRLTVL.

The CDR3 DNA reads TGTGCCAGCAGCTTAGCGTCCGCCAGGGGGCTCCTCGAGCAGTACTTC. It encodes CASSLASARGLLEQYF. This sequence joins TRBV7-8 and TRBJ2-7; 8 nucleotides match TRBD1. The CDR3 is made up of 16 amino acids. V was pared by 0 bases and J by 6 bases, with 10 bases of the junction left unmatched. The germline CDR1 and CDR2 sequences are SGHVS and FQNEAQ.

DNA of the CDR3: TGTGCCAGTAGTAAAACAGGGGCGAACACTGAAGCTTTCTTT. It specifies CASSKTGANTEAFF. V and J are TRBV19 and TRBJ1-1; 7 bases fit TRBD1. CDR1 LNHDA and CDR2 SQIVND come from the germline V gene (reference sequence). The V segment lost 4 bases and the J segment 1 base; nucleotides outside the gene matches: 3. The CDR3 extends over 14 amino acids.

The V call is TRBV7-3, the J call TRBJ1-4; the D gene is possibly TRBD1 (6 bases). The length of the CDR3 is 15 residues. V shed 5 bases and J shed 8 bases, with 18 bases lying between them. The germline V gene has CDR1 SGHTA and CDR2 FQGTGA. The CDR3 bases are TGTGCCAGCAGCGGCGGACAGTCCTTTTGGGAAAAACTGTTTTTT. Translated: CASSGGQSFWEKLFF. Variable domain in full (rest from reference TRBV7-3 and TRBJ1-4): GAGVSQTPSNKVTEKGKYVELRCDPISGHTALYWYRQSLGQGPEFLIYFQGTGAADDSGLPNDRFFAVRPEGSVSTLKIQRTERGDSAVYLCASSGGQSFWEKLFFGSGTQLSVL.

The chain links TRBV4-3 to TRBJ2-7; perhaps TRBD1 as D (5 bases). The CDR3 covers 19 residues. From germline, CDR1 is LGHNA and CDR2 YSLEER. The V and J ends lost 1 base and 2 bases respectively, with 24 bases between them. CDR3 loop: CASSQGFRAIWGLTYEQYF. The CDR3 DNA reads TGCGCCAGCAGCCAAGGGTTCCGGGCTATATGGGGCCTAACCTACGAGCAGTACTTC.

The chain couples TRBV6-4 to TRBJ2-6, with D perhaps TRBD1 (5 bases). The V gene lost 6 bases and the J gene lost 0 bases, with 9 bases spanning the gap. The CDR3 runs 15 residues. Germline V lookup: CDR1 MRHNA, CDR2 SNTAGT. In DNA form, the CDR3 reads TGTGCCAGCAGAGATACAGGCTCTGGGGCCAACGTCCTGACTTTC. This encodes CASRDTGSGANVLTF.

The chain uses TRBV6-1 and TRBJ1-1, with 8 bases aligning to TRBD1. With V trimmed by 4 bases and J by 0 bases, 7 bases remained unmatched. The CDR3 consists of 16 residues. Germline CDR1 is MNHNS and CDR2 is SASEGT. CDR3 sequence: CASSARTGPVNTEAFF. The CDR3 DNA reads as TGTGCCAGCAGTGCCCGGACAGGGCCCGTGAACACTGAAGCTTTCTTT.

This chain connects TRBV7-9 to TRBJ2-7; the match to TRBD1 covers 10 bases. There are 13 residues in the CDR3. Germline trimming cut 5 bases from V and 5 bases from J; bases unmatched to any gene: 3. Germline lookup yields CDR1 SEHNR and CDR2 FQNEAQ (reference sequence). CDR3 amino acids: CASSPGQGDEQYF. CDR3 sequence (DNA): TGTGCCAGCAGCCCAGGACAGGGGGACGAGCAGTACTTC. The full variable domain, completed using reference TRBV7-9 and TRBJ2-7, is DTGVSQNPRHKITKRGQNVTFRCDPISEHNRLYWYRQTLGQGPEFLTYFQNEAQLEKSRLLSDRFSAERPKGSFSTLEIQRTEQGDSAMYLCASSPGQGDEQYFGPGTRLTVT.

J is TRBJ2-7 and V is TRBV5-6; 12 bases agree with TRBD2. V lost 0 bases, J lost 6 bases, and 1 base stayed unmatched. Germline V gene lookup returns CDR1 SGHDT and CDR2 YYEEEE. CDR3 size: 14 residues. CDR3 protein: CASSLGLAGVEQYF. CDR3 DNA sequence: TGTGCCAGCAGCTTGGGACTAGCGGGGGTCGAGCAGTACTTC.

The chain is built from TRBV27 and TRBJ2-2; D gene ambiguous. V shed 3 bases and J shed 5 bases, with 4 bases lying between them. Germline lookup yields CDR1 MNHEY and CDR2 SMNVEV (reference sequence). The CDR3 is 12 amino acids. CDR3 nucleotides: TGTGCCAGCAGTTTCGGGACCGGGGAGCTGTTTTTT. Protein product: CASSFGTGELFF.

The rearrangement joins TRBV10-3 to TRBJ2-1, with 11 bases aligning to TRBD2. Trimming cost V 3 bases and J 5 bases; bases outside gene matches: 6. The CDR3 totals 16 residues. Germline-derived CDR1 and CDR2 are ENHRY and SYGVKD. CDR3 DNA sequence: TGTGCCATCAGTGATAGGAGACTAGCGGGGAACAATGAGCAGTTCTTC. Translated: CAISDRRLAGNNEQFF.

The CDR3 loop is CSVEGEVYNEQFF. The CDR3 nucleotides read TGCAGCGTTGAGGGTGAGGTTTACAATGAGCAGTTCTTC. The chain links TRBV29-1 to TRBJ2-1; D is unresolved. Germline-derived CDR1 and CDR2 are SQVTM and ANQGSEA. Trimming removed 3 bases from V and 4 bases from J, with 10 bases in between. The length of the CDR3 is 13 residues.

V and J are TRBV9 and TRBJ2-7; TRBD1 agrees at 7 bases. Unmatched junction bases numbered 3, after V lost 0 bases and J lost 3 bases. Looked up from germline, CDR1 is SGDLS and CDR2 is YYNGEE. CDR3 length equals 14 residues. CDR3 in DNA: TGTGCCAGCAGCGTAGAAGGGGGCCACTACGAGCAGTACTTC. Its protein product is CASSVEGGHYEQYF.

The CDR3 DNA sequence: TGTGCCAGCAGCAGGAGACTAGTCGGGACGTCGTTCTTC. Amino acid sequence: CASSRRLVGTSFF. This chain connects TRBV11-2 to TRBJ2-1; D is possibly TRBD2 (6 bases). V lost 5 bases, J lost 15 bases, and 20 bases lay in between. The CDR3 covers 13 residues. Germline loops: CDR1 SGHAT, CDR2 FQNNGV.

The genes are TRBV9 and TRBJ1-3; D possibly corresponds to TRBD1 (5 bases). From germline, CDR1 is SGDLS and CDR2 YYNGEE. The CDR3 totals 15 residues. The V end lost 1 base, the J end lost 4 bases, and 12 bases lay between the germline ends. CDR3 sequence: CASSVRAGPGNTIYF. DNA of the CDR3: TGTGCCAGCAGCGTAAGGGCAGGGCCCGGAAACACCATATATTTT. The complete variable domain, with remaining parts taken from reference TRBV9 and TRBJ1-3, reads DSGVTQTPKHLITATGQRVTLRCSPRSGDLSVYWYQQSLDQGLQFLIQYYNGEERAKGNILERFSAQQFPDLHSELNLSSLELGDSALYFCASSVRAGPGNTIYFGEGSWLTVV.